This T cell receptor (beta chain) derives from a study of T cell repertoires in cytomegalovirus infection. Study-level information: Matching HLA type, along with CMV infection, was indicated by public TCR beta signatures.

CDR1 is SGHVS, CDR2 FNYEAQ, per germline. The CDR3 loop spans 14 amino acids. Trimming removed 5 bases at V and 1 base at J, with 9 bases between. General study results and limits: Carriage of CMV together with the relevant HLA was identifiable through cumulative public TCR beta family frequency. Clonotype analysis showed dominance of the ex vivo response by HLA-C-restricted CMV-specific TCR beta clonotypes.

This clonotype was detected a few times. As yet, its antigen is unknown. MiXCR, run by TCRdb on the reads, gives a single entry per CDR3 protein. This table has around 6,000 distinct CDR3 sequences, around 50% appearing once. The rearrangement links TRBV7-6 to TRBJ1-5, with D unclear. This TCR was sampled from a human donor in good health (CMV status not recorded). Some clones in this sample may be carry-over from other donors' samples. Sequences were obtained from PBMCs, sequenced either directly or after in vitro stimulation (not recorded which). CDR3 coding DNA: TGTGCCAGCAGCAGAGGGATGAGCAATCAGCCCCAGCATTTT. Translation: CASSRGMSNQPQHF.